This T cell receptor beta chain originates from a study of Graves' ophthalmopathy and Graves' hyperthyroidism. V was clipped by 2 bases and J by 3 bases, with 5 bases between them. Germline V gene sequence: CDR1 MNHEY, CDR2 SVGAGI. The CDR3 sequence is 13 residues long. RNA transcripts yielded amplified TCR beta CDR3 regions. A first-round RT-PCR used HTBI primers, followed by a second-round multiplex PCR. TCRdb itself ran the multiplex PCR reads through MiXCR, one entry per CDR3 protein. The table lists about 1.2 million distinct CDR3 sequences, about 38% of them singletons. This clonotype has a count of ten or more.

Sequencing was done on a sample of peripheral blood or thyroid tissue (not recorded which). This sequence was found in an adult man with Graves' hyperthyroidism. The chain combines TRBV6-5 with TRBJ1-5, with D hard to call. Here the CDR3 reads CASSYALNQPQHF. CDR3 in DNA: TGTGCCAGCAGTTACGCCCTCAATCAGCCCCAGCATTTT.